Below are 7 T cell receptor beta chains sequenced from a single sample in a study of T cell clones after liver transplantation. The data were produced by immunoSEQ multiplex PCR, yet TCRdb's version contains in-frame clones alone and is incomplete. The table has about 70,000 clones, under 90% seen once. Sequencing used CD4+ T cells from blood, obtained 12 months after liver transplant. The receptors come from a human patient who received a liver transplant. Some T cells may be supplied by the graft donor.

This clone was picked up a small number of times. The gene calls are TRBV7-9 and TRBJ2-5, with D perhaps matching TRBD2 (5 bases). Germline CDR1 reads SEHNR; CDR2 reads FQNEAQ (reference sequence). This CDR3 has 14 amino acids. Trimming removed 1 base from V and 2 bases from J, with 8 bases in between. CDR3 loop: CASSLVREQETQYF. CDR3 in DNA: TGTGCCAGCAGCTTAGTCCGGGAACAAGAGACCCAGTACTTC.

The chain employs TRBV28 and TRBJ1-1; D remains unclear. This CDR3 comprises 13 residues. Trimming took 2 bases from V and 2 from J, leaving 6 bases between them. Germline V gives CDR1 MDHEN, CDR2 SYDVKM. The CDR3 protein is CASSLPRNTEAFF. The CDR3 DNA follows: TGTGCCAGCAGTTTACCGAGAAACACTGAAGCTTTCTTT.

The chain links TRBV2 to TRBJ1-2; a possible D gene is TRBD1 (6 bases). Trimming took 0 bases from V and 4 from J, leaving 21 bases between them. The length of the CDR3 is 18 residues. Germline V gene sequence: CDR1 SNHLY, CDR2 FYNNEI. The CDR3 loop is CASSEARRQAHEGYGYTF. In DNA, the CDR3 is TGTGCCAGCAGTGAAGCCCGGAGACAGGCTCACGAAGGCTATGGCTACACCTTC.

The CDR3 sequence is CASSIQGGTDTQYF. CDR3 nucleotide sequence: TGTGCCAGCAGTATCCAGGGGGGCACAGATACGCAGTATTTT. The chain recombines TRBV6-6 with TRBJ2-3, with 7 positions matching TRBD1. From germline, CDR1 is MNHNY and CDR2 SVGAGI (reference sequence). V lost 5 bases, J lost 1 base, and 3 bases stayed unmatched. The CDR3 covers 14 residues.

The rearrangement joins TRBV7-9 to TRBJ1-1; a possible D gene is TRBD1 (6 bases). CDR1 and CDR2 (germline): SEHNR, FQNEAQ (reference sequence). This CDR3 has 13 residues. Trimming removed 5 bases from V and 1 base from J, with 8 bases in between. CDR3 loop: CASSRGGNTEAFF. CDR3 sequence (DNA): TGTGCCAGCAGCCGAGGGGGGAACACTGAAGCTTTCTTT.

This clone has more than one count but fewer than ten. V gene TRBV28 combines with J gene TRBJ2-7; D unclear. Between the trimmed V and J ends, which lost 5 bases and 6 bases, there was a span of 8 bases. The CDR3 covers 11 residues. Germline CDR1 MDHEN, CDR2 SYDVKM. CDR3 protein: CASSQTREQYF. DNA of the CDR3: TGTGCCAGCAGTCAGACACGCGAGCAGTACTTC.

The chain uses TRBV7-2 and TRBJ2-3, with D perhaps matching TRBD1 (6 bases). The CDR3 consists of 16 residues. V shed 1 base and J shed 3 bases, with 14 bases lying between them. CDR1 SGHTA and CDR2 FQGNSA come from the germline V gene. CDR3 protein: CASSLGGLPGTDTQYF. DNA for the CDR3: TGTGCCAGCAGCTTAGGGGGGCTCCCCGGGACAGATACGCAGTATTTT.